This entry lists 14 T cell receptor beta chains sequenced from one sample in a study of T-cell reconstitution after alpha-beta-depleted transplantation in children. A TCRbeta library incorporating unique molecular identifiers was prepared. TCRdb reprocessed the PCR reads with MiXCR, giving one entry per CDR3 protein. The top ten clones hold over 4.5% of a sample with 400,000 to 500,000 distinct CDR3 sequences, roughly a tenth of them seen once. Sample: PBMCs from the stem cell graft donor, taken from the stem cell graft. The source of these receptors is a human donor who donated a stem cell graft to a child with acute myeloid leukemia.

The V gene is TRBV4-1, the J gene TRBJ1-5; D is unclear. The CDR3 sequence is 14 residues long. Per the germline V gene, CDR1 is MGHRA and CDR2 is YSYEKL. V gave up 11 bases and J gave up 3 bases, with 17 bases separating them. This CDR3 reads CASPEDISNQPQHF. As DNA, the CDR3 is TGCGCCTCCCCAGAGGATATTTCCAATCAGCCCCAGCATTTT.

This clonotype has a handful of counts. The V call is TRBV7-2, the J call TRBJ2-2; D possibly corresponds to TRBD2 (6 bases). Germline lookup yields CDR1 SGHTA and CDR2 FQGNSA. This CDR3 spans 15 amino acids. Trimming took off 6 bases at V and 0 bases at J, with 11 bases between the two ends. The CDR3 loop is CASRVADSNTGELFF. The DNA of the CDR3 is TGTGCCAGCAGGGTAGCGGATTCGAACACCGGGGAGCTGTTTTTT.

A few counts support this clonotype. The V and J genes are TRBV6-2 or TRBV6-3 and TRBJ2-1; 14 bases line up with TRBD2. This CDR3 is 20 amino acids long. Trimming at V came to 2 bases and at J to 5 bases, leaving 14 bases not matched to a gene. Germline V CDR1 and CDR2: MNHEY, SVGEGT. DNA for the CDR3: TGTGCCAGCAGTTACCACCAGGGACTAGCGGGAGTAGTTAAAAACAATGAGCAGTTCTTC. Translated: CASSYHQGLAGVVKNNEQFF.

The genes are TRBV25-1 and TRBJ2-2; D is perhaps TRBD2 (6 bases). From germline, CDR1 is MGHDK and CDR2 SYGVNS. Trimming pared 7 bases from V and 4 bases from J, leaving 13 bases between. There are 14 residues in the CDR3. The DNA of the CDR3 is TGTGCCAGCATCCACGGGAGCGGCACCGGGGAGCTGTTTTTT. Protein product: CASIHGSGTGELFF.

Turning to this clonotype: A read error is possible here, since a much larger clone lies one base away. The chain couples TRBV11-1 to TRBJ1-2; 7 bases are a match to TRBD1. The CDR3 totals 12 residues. Trimming at V came to 8 bases and at J to 14 bases, leaving 14 bases not matched to a gene. Germline V CDR1 and CDR2: SGHAT, FQDESV (reference sequence). DNA for the CDR3: TGTGCCAGCCGCCCAGGGCGACAGGGTGAAACCTTC. This codes for CASRPGRQGETF. The full variable domain, its missing parts supplied by reference TRBV11-1 and TRBJ1-2, is EAEVAQSPRYKITEKSQAVAFWCDPISGHATLYWYRQILGQGPELLVQFQDESVVDDSQLPKDRFSAERLKGVDSTLKIQPAELGDSAMYLCASRPGRQGETFGSGTRLTVV.

This clonotype was counted ten times or more. The J gene is TRBJ1-5, the V gene TRBV12-3 or TRBV12-4; no reliable D call. V lost 4 bases to trimming and J lost 4 bases, with 20 bases between them. The CDR3 is 17 residues long. The CDR3 sequence: CASSSHAAHSGNQPQHF. CDR3 sequence (DNA): TGTGCCAGCAGTTCCCACGCCGCGCACAGCGGGAATCAGCCCCAGCATTTT.

This clonotype was seen many times. The rearrangement links TRBV15 to TRBJ1-1; unclear D gene. This CDR3 contains 14 residues. Germline CDR1 and CDR2: LNHNV and YYDKDF (reference sequence). Trimming took off 1 base at V and 1 base at J, with 7 bases between the two ends. CDR3 protein: CATSRVRANTEAFF. The CDR3, as DNA: TGTGCCACCAGCAGAGTCCGGGCGAACACTGAAGCTTTCTTT.

This clonotype was seen repeatedly, ten times or more. The chain combines TRBV7-2 with TRBJ2-7, with 14 positions matching TRBD2. This CDR3 is built from 16 residues. V gave up 5 bases and J gave up 2 bases; unmatched junction bases: 5. Germline V gene sequence: CDR1 SGHTA, CDR2 FQGNSA. The DNA for the CDR3 is TGTGCCAGCAGCCCGGGGACTAGCGGGGGCACCTACGAGCAGTACTTC. Its protein product is CASSPGTSGGTYEQYF.

The CDR3 loop reads CASSLSDARTDTQYF. CDR3 bases: TGTGCCAGCAGTCTTTCAGACGCCCGCACAGATACGCAGTATTTT. The rearrangement links TRBV6-1 to TRBJ2-3; D is uncertain. The CDR3 contains 15 residues. Germline assignment: CDR1 MNHNS and CDR2 SASEGT. The ends were cut back, 5 bases at V and 1 base at J, with 13 bases in the middle.

This clonotype came up many times. V gene TRBV9 combines with J gene TRBJ2-3; tentatively, D is TRBD2 (5 bases). This CDR3 region has 15 residues. The germline V and J ends were trimmed by 0 bases and 0 bases, with 8 bases remaining between them. The V gene's germline CDR1 is SGDLS and CDR2 YYNGEE. CDR3 nucleotide sequence: TGTGCCAGCAGCGTAGACGCGGGTAGCACAGATACGCAGTATTTT. Its protein is CASSVDAGSTDTQYF.

There are a few counts of this clonotype. This rearrangement joins TRBV5-1 to TRBJ2-1, with 9 bases lining up with TRBD1. Unmatched junction bases numbered 5, after V lost 3 bases and J lost 7 bases. The CDR3 loop spans 14 amino acids. The germline V gene has CDR1 SGHRS and CDR2 YFSETQ. The CDR3: CASSSGQGWNEQFF. CDR3 bases: TGCGCCAGCAGCTCCGGACAGGGGTGGAATGAGCAGTTCTTC.

In its sample, this clonotype was seen a few times. The chain recombines TRBV12-3 or TRBV12-4 with TRBJ1-3; D unclear. This CDR3 region has 15 residues. With 3 bases removed from V and 2 bases from J, the gap between germline ends came to 11 bases. CDR3 sequence reads: CASSFSALTGNTIYF. DNA of the CDR3: TGTGCCAGCAGTTTTTCGGCTCTTACTGGAAACACCATATATTTT.

The rearrangement links TRBV12-3 or TRBV12-4 to TRBJ2-5; unclear D gene. V was cut by 1 base and J by 0 bases, with 18 bases left in between. The CDR3 consists of 18 residues. Written as DNA, the CDR3 is TGTGCCAGCAGTTTAGGGACCCGACTCTCCCGATACCAAGAGACCCAGTACTTC. Translating it yields CASSLGTRLSRYQETQYF.

This clonotype was seen only a few times. The rearrangement joins TRBV5-6 to TRBJ2-7; the D call may be TRBD1 or TRBD2 (5 bases each). The CDR3 spans 15 residues. Germline-derived CDR1 and CDR2 are SGHDT and YYEEEE. Trimming cost V 1 base and J 1 base, with 12 bases left between them. The DNA of the CDR3 is TGTGCCAGCAGCTTGTTGGGGACCGCGTCCTACGAGCAGTACGTC. Amino acids: CASSLLGTASYEQYV.